This is a list of T cell receptor beta chains from one sample in a study of blood T cells in healthy people across ages. TCRdb called the 5' RACE reads again in MiXCR, with one record for every CDR3 protein. The repertoire holds around 1,500,000 distinct CDR3 sequences, with roughly 40% as singletons. The sample was blood. These TCRs come from a woman between 18 and 29 years old in good health. CDR3s include the opening cysteine and the closing phenylalanine or tryptophan. The D gene is left open where the match is weak. Clone size is shown for a subset of rows, as once, few, many or a class of expanded clone.

J gene: TRBJ1-4; V gene: TRBV25-1; D gene: TRBD1; clone size: -; CDR3 DNA: TGTGCCAGCAGAGCCGGGACAGGGACGAATGAAAAACTGTTTTTT; CDR3 protein: CASRAGTGTNEKLFF
J gene: TRBJ1-6; V gene: TRBV6-5; D gene: -; clone size: few; CDR3 DNA: TGTGCCAGCAGGCAGAATTCACCCCTCCACTTT; CDR3 protein: CASRQNSPLHF
J gene: TRBJ2-7; V gene: TRBV10-1; D gene: TRBD2; clone size: once; CDR3 DNA: TGCGCCAGCAGTGAGGCGTCTAGCGGGGACGAGCAGTACTTC; CDR3 protein: CASSEASSGDEQYF
J gene: TRBJ2-7; V gene: TRBV11-2; D gene: -; clone size: -; CDR3 DNA: TGTGCCGGCAGCCGGGAACAGGGCTACGAGCAGTACTTC; CDR3 protein: CAGSREQGYEQYF
J gene: TRBJ2-7; V gene: TRBV20-1; D gene: TRBD2; clone size: -; CDR3 DNA: TGCAGTGCTAGACCGACCGGGACTAGCGTTTACGAGCAGTACTTC; CDR3 protein: CSARPTGTSVYEQYF
J gene: TRBJ2-1; V gene: TRBV12-3/TRBV12-4; D gene: TRBD2; clone size: -; CDR3 DNA: TGTGCCAGCAGCCAGGGAGCGGGGGGACCCCGGGGAAATGAGCAGTTCTTC; CDR3 protein: CASSQGAGGPRGNEQFF
J gene: TRBJ1-6; V gene: TRBV6-5; D gene: -; clone size: -; CDR3 DNA: TGTGCCAGCAGTTCCCCCACCCCGGGGGCCTATAATTCACCCCTCCACTTT; CDR3 protein: CASSSPTPGAYNSPLHF
J gene: TRBJ2-1; V gene: TRBV7-3; D gene: TRBD1; clone size: -; CDR3 DNA: TGTGCCAGCAGCACCGCGGGGACAGGGATTAATGAGCAGTTCTTC; CDR3 protein: CASSTAGTGINEQFF
J gene: TRBJ2-1; V gene: TRBV5-1; D gene: -; clone size: -; CDR3 DNA: TGCGCCAGCGTCGGATCGGGGAACAATGAGCAGTTCTTC; CDR3 protein: CASVGSGNNEQFF
J gene: TRBJ2-5; V gene: TRBV7-9; D gene: -; clone size: few; CDR3 DNA: TGTGCCAGCAGCTCCGAGGGGTTTACGGAGCAGTACTTC; CDR3 protein: CASSSEGFTEQYF
J gene: TRBJ2-3; V gene: TRBV7-8; D gene: -; clone size: -; CDR3 DNA: TGTGCCAGCAGCTGGAGGAAGGAGGGGGGGGACACAGATACGCAGTATTTT; CDR3 protein: CASSWRKEGGDTDTQYF
J gene: TRBJ1-2; V gene: TRBV6-6; D gene: TRBD1; clone size: few; CDR3 DNA: TGTGCCAGCAGTTACCCGGCGGAGGGGGCTGGCTACACCTTC; CDR3 protein: CASSYPAEGAGYTF
J gene: TRBJ2-5; V gene: TRBV11-1; D gene: -; clone size: -; CDR3 DNA: TGTGCCAGCAGCTTGAACTGGCCCCTGGACACCCTGGATTGGGAGACCCAGTACTTC; CDR3 protein: CASSLNWPLDTLDWETQYF
J gene: TRBJ2-5; V gene: TRBV5-5; D gene: -; clone size: -; CDR3 DNA: TGTGCCAACAGCTGGCCACCCCAAGAGACCCAGTACTTC; CDR3 protein: CANSWPPQETQYF